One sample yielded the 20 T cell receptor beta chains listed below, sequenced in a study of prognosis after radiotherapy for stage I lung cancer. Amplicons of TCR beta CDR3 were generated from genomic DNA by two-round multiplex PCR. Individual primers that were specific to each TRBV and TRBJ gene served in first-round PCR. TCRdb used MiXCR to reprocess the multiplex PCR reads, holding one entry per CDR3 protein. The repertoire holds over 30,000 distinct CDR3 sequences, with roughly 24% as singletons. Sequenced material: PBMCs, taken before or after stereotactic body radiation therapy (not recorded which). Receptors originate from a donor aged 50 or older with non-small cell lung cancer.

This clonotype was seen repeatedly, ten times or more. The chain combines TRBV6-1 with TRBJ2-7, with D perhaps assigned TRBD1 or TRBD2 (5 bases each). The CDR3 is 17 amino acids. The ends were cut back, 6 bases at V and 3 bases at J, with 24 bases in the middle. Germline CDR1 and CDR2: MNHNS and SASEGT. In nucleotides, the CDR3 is TGTGCCAGCAGACCTCCCCTTGAGGGGCCGCAACACTACGAGCAGTACTTC. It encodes CASRPPLEGPQHYEQYF.

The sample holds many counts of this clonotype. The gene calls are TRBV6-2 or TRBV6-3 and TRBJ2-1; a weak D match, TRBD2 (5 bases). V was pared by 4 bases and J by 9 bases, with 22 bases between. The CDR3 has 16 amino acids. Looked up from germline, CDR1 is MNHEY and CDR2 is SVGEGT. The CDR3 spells CASSSPLTAVPIEQFF. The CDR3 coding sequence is TGTGCCAGCAGTTCCCCCCTAACAGCGGTGCCTATTGAGCAGTTCTTC.

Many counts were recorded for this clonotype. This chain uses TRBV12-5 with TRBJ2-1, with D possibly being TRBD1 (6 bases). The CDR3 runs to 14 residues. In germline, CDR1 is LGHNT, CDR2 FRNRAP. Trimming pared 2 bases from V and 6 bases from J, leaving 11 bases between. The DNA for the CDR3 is TGTGCTAGTGGTTTGACCCTAGGGGGCAATGAGCAGTTCTTC. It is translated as CASGLTLGGNEQFF.

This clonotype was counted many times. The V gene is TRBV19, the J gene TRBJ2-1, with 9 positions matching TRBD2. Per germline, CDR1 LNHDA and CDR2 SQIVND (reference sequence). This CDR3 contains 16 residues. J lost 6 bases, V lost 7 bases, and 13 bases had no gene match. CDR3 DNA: TGTGCCAGTACCTCGATGCTTGCTAGCGGGACCAATGAGCAGTTCTTC. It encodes CASTSMLASGTNEQFF.

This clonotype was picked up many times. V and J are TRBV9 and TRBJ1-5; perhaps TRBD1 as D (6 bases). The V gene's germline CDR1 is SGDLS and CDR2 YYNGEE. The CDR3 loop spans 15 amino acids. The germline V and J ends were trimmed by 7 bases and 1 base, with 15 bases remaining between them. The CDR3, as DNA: TGTGCCAGCGCCCCGGGAGGGGGAAGCAATCAGCCCCAGCATTTT. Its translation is CASAPGGGSNQPQHF.

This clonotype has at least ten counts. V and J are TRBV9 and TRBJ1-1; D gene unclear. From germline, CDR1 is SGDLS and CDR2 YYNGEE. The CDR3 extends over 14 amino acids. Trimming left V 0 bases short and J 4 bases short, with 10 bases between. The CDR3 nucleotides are TGTGCCAGCAGCGTAGGGCGGCTGAGCACTGAAGCTTTCTTT. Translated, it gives CASSVGRLSTEAFF.

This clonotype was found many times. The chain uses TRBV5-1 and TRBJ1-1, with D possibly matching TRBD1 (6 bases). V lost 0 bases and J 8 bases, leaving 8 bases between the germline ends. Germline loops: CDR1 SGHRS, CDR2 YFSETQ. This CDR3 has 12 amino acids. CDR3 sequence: CASSLEGVEAFF. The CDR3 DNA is TGCGCCAGCAGCTTGGAGGGGGTAGAAGCTTTCTTT.

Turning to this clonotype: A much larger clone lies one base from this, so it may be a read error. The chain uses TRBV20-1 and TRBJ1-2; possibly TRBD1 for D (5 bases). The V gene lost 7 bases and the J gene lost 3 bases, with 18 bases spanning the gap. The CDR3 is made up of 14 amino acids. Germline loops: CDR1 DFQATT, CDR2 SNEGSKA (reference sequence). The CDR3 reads CSVGDTRGHYGYTF. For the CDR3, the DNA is TGCAGTGTGGGGGATACCCGAGGTCACTATGGCTACACCTTC.

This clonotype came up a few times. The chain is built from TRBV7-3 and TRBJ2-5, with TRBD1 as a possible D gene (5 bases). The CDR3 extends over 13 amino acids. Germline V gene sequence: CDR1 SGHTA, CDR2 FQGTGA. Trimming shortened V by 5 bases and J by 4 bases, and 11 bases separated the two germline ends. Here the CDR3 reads CASSKGVSETQYF. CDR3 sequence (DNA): TGTGCCAGCAGCAAAGGGGTTTCAGAGACCCAGTACTTC.

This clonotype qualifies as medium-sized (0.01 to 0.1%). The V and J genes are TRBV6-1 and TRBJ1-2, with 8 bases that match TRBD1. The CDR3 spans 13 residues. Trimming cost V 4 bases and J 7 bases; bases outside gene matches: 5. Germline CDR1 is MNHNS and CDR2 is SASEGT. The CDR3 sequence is CASSGTGSAGYTF. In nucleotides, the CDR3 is TGTGCCAGCAGTGGGACAGGGTCGGCTGGCTACACCTTC.

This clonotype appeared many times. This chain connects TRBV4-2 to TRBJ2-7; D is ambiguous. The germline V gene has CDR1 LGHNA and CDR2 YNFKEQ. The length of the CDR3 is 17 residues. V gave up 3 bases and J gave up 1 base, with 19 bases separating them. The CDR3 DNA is TGTGCCAGCAGCCATCATGGCCTACCAACCTCATCCTACGAGCAGTACTTC. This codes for CASSHHGLPTSSYEQYF.

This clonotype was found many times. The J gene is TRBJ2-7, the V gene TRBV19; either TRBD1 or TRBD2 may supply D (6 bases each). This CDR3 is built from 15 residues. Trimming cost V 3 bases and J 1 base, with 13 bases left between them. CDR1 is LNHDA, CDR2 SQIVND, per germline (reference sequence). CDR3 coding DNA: TGTGCCAGTAGTATCGCGGGACATGGGTCCTACGAGCAGTACTTC. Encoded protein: CASSIAGHGSYEQYF.

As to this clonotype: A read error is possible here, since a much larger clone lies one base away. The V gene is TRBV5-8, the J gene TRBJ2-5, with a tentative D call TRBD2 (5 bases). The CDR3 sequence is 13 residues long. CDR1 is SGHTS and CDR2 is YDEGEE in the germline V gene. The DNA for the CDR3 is TGTGCCAGCAGCTTGAGCGGTTCCGAGACCCAGCACTTC. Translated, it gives CASSLSGSETQHF.

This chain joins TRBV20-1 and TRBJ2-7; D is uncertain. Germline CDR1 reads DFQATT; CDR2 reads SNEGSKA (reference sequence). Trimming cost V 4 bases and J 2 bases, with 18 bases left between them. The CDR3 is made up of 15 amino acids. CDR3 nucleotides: TGCAGTGCTAATCCCCGGGCCAGTGGGACCTACGAGCAGTACTTC. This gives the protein CSANPRASGTYEQYF.

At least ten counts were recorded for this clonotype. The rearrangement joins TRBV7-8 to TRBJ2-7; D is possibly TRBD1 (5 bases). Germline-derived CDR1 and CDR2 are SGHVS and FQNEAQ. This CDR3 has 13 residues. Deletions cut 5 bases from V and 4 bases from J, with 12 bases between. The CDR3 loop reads CASSRQTDYEQYF. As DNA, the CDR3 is TGTGCCAGCAGCAGACAGACAGATTACGAGCAGTACTTC. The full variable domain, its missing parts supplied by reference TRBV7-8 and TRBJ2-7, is GAGVSQSPRYKVAKRGQDVALRCDPISGHVSLFWYQQALGQGPEFLTYFQNEAQLDKSGLPSDRFFAERPEGSVSTLKIQRTQQEDSAVYLCASSRQTDYEQYFGPGTRLTVT.

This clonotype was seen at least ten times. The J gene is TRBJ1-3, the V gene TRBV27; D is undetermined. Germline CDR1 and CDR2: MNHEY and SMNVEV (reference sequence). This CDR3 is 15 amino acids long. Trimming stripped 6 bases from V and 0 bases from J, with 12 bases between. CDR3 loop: CASSNGWSSGNTIYF. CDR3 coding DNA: TGTGCCAGCAGCAACGGCTGGAGCTCTGGAAACACCATATATTTT.

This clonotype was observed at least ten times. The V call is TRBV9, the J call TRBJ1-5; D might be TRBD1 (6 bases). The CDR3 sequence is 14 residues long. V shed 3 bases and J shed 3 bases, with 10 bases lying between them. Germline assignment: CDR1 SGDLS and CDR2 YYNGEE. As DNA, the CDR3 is TGTGCCAGCAGCGCTGGACAGCTCAATCAGCCCCAGCATTTT. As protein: CASSAGQLNQPQHF.

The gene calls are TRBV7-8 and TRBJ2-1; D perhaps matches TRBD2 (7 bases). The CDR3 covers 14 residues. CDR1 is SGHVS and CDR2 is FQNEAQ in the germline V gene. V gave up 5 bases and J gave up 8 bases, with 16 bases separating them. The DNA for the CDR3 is TGTGCCAGCAGCCCGCGGACTAGGGGGTATGAGCAGTTCTTC. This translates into CASSPRTRGYEQFF.

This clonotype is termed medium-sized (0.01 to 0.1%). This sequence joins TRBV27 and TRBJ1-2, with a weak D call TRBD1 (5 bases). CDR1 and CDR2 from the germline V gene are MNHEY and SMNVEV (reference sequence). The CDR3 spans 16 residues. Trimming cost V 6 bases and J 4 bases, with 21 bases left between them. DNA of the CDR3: TGTGCCAGCAGCATTACCCCCCGGGGAGGGGCCTATGGCTACACCTTC. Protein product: CASSITPRGGAYGYTF.

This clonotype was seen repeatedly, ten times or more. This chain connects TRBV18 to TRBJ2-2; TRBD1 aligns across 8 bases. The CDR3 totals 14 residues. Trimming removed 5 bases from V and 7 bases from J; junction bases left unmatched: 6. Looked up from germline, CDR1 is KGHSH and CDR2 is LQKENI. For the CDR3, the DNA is TGTGCCAGCTCAAAGGACAGGGATCACGGGGAGCTGTTTTTT. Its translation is CASSKDRDHGELFF.